This paragraph covers one T cell receptor beta chain sequence. Its antigen is not known. These data come from a study of T-cell memory formation after mild COVID-19. The overall study: There were largely donor-specific TCR clusters.

From the 5' RACE reads, TCRdb called clonotypes with MiXCR, one entry per CDR3 protein. The profile shows roughly 380,000 distinct CDR3 sequences, 28% of them singletons. Overall study findings and caveats: Of the contracting clones, CD4+ ones lay mainly in CM and EM, and CD8+ ones in EMRA.

The CDR3 is 11 amino acids. Between the trimmed V and J ends, which lost 8 bases and 5 bases, there was a span of 6 bases. In germline, CDR1 is SGHAT, CDR2 FQNNGV. The V and J genes are TRBV11-2 and TRBJ1-4; no firm D call. The sample was PBMCs or a T cell subset sorted from them (not recorded which). This TCR came from an adult woman who had mild COVID-19 (a few samples of this study predate the infection). Cell type and time point are not known. CDR3 nucleotides: TGTGCCAGCGGTGGCAATGAAAAACTGTTTTTT. Its translation is CASGGNEKLFF.